Included here is one TCR beta chain sequence, with context. Its antigen remains unidentified. Base-call qualities are not available, and no considerably larger clone is one nucleotide away. The CDR3 regions of human TCRbeta chains were analyzed by immunosequencing. The study's own analysis went as follows. Repertoire TCRs were matched against a reference library of SARS-CoV-2-specific TCRs generated with the MIRA antigen-specificity platform. Breadth meant the fraction of unique TCRs that were SARS-CoV-2-associated, whereas depth meant the fraction of total T cells that were SARS-CoV-2-associated. Using the MIRA data, each spike-specific TCR was mapped to the spike region that the TCR reacts to and placed in a CD4 or CD8 class. Log10-transformed breadth and depth values were compared by one-way ANOVA with Sidak's multiple comparisons tests. As stored in TCRdb, this immuneACCESS dataset retains in-frame rearrangements with V and J assigned. A fraction of the clones does not appear; measured against another copy, unresolved V genes explain less than half of the discrepancy, and the remainder lacks a known reason. V and J calls and clone size are those listed in that table; D and trimming were worked out from the DNA. The sample table holds about 120,000 clones, of which 70% to 90% were seen once. The ten largest clones represent less than 6% of the sample.

The sample's time point, from its label and the paper: baseline before first vaccination. Vaccinee samples were obtained from the UK trials COV001 and COV002, which included a single-blind randomized controlled phase 2/3 trial of AZD1222 (ChAdOx1 nCoV-19) in healthy adults. For TCRbeta chain sequencing, PBMC samples from trial participants were taken at day 0 and at day 28 after the second dose. The trim is 1 base for V and 0 bases for J, with a gap of 9 bases between the germline ends. Counted from cysteine to phenylalanine, this CDR3 has 15 amino acids. This entry keeps only the CDR3 DNA: 45 bases, framed from base 1. The germline V gene (reference sequence) supplies CDR1 SEHNR and CDR2 FQNEAQ. These data come from a study of T cell responses to AZD1222 COVID-19 vaccine (dated by TCRdb to the early 2020s). Background on the whole study: AZD1222 recipients whose second dose came at about 4 weeks and those whose second dose came at about 12 weeks were combined into one group, since spike-specific TCR depth and breadth did not differ between the two schedules. Trial participants were enrolled by age into subgroups of 18-55, 56-69 and 70-plus years, and about 150, 27 and 61 TCR-sequenced participants, respectively, were included in these subgroups. A total of 230 to 250 trial participants underwent TCR sequencing, of whom around 200 received two doses of AZD1222 and roughly 25 received two doses of the MenACWY control vaccine.

Overall study results and their limits: CD4 TCRs associated with the vaccine covered the entire spike protein, and the dominant responses were in regions 160-218 and 743-854. Participants were mostly white British and included more females than males, and it was suggested by the authors that clonal diversity may have been underestimated. Conclusions about previously exposed vaccinees are limited, since just 6 or 7 AZD1222 recipients were seropositive for SARS-CoV-2 at baseline. No day 14 peak-response samples were available, so repertoires were characterized only after the peak T cell response. Epitopes outside the regions mutated in the B.1.351 and B.1.1.7 variants were reportedly recognized by nearly half of the unique spike-specific TCRs. A significant rise in spike-specific TCR breadth and depth was observed after two AZD1222 doses relative to day 0 and relative to MenACWY recipients. The 56-69-year group was small, and its depth increase did not reach significance, likely because of low power.

This clonotype was obtained from an adult in good health. The rearrangement joined TRBV7-9 to TRBJ1-1; the D gene cannot be resolved reliably. The material was peripheral blood, obtained on day 0 of AZD1222 vaccination. In nucleotide form, the sequence is TGTGCCAGCAGCTTAGTTCAGGTAATGAACACTGAAGCTTTCTTT. Its amino acids are CASSLVQVMNTEAFF.